These 26 T cell receptor beta chains were sequenced from one sample in a study of T cells in Graves' hyperthyroidism and ophthalmopathy. Amplification of TCR beta CDR3 regions was performed using RNA transcripts as template. RT-PCR in the first round (using the HTBI primer set) targeted the TCR CDR3. Via MiXCR, TCRdb re-called the multiplex PCR reads, giving one row per CDR3 protein. The data contain about 290,000 distinct CDR3 sequences, about 14% of them singletons. The sequencing input was blood. The source of these receptors is a woman aged 30 to 39 with Graves' hyperthyroidism that later progressed to Graves' ophthalmopathy.

This clonotype was picked up many times. The chain carries TRBV12-3 or TRBV12-4 and TRBJ1-2, with 10 bases identical to TRBD1. J lost 6 bases, V lost 3 bases, and 4 bases had no gene match. This CDR3 is built from 14 residues. The CDR3 region is CASSFYGQGDGYTF. CDR3 DNA sequence: TGTGCCAGCAGTTTCTACGGACAGGGGGATGGCTACACCTTC.

This clonotype occurred many times. The rearrangement links TRBV7-2 to TRBJ2-2; D might be TRBD1 or TRBD2, each matching 5 bases. This CDR3 comprises 15 residues. Trimming left V 4 bases short and J 7 bases short, with 16 bases between. The germline gives CDR1 SGHTA, CDR2 FQGNSA. CDR3 loop: CASSSSGTLYGELFF. The CDR3 DNA is TGTGCCAGCAGCTCCTCCGGGACGCTCTACGGGGAGCTGTTTTTT.

This clonotype was found many times. The gene calls are TRBV4-1 and TRBJ2-7; 8 bases fit TRBD2. V lost 0 bases to trimming and J lost 3 bases; unmatched junction nucleotides: 7. Germline V gives CDR1 MGHRA, CDR2 YSYEKL. CDR3 length: 16 amino acids. CDR3 coding DNA: TGCGCCAGCAGCCAAGATTTCGAGCGGGGGAGCTACGAGCAGTACTTC. It codes for CASSQDFERGSYEQYF.

This clonotype came up many times. The V gene is TRBV7-2, the J gene TRBJ2-1; 11 nucleotides agree with TRBD2. Unmatched junction bases numbered 9, after V lost 7 bases and J lost 7 bases. CDR1 and CDR2 from the germline V gene are SGHTA and FQGNSA. The CDR3 extends over 15 amino acids. CDR3: CASTPTSGMGNEQFF. The CDR3 bases are TGTGCCAGCACGCCGACTAGCGGGATGGGAAATGAGCAGTTCTTC.

This clonotype was recorded a few times. A much larger clone differs from this one at a single base, so this may be a read error. The chain carries TRBV27 and TRBJ2-7; 7 bases map to TRBD1. V shed 8 bases, J shed 0 bases, and the junction held 1 base outside the gene matches. CDR1 and CDR2 (germline): MNHEY, SMNVEV (reference sequence). This CDR3 region has 12 residues. The CDR3 region has the DNA TGTGCCAGCGGACAGGACTCCTACGAGCAGTACTTC. This sequence encodes CASGQDSYEQYF.

With respect to this clonotype: This may stem from a read error, because a much larger clone lies one nucleotide away. The CDR3 region has the DNA TGTGCCAGCAGGCAACCGGGACAGGGATGCGAGCAGTACTTC. Translation: CASRQPGQGCEQYF. This chain connects TRBV6-1 to TRBJ2-7; 9 bases align to TRBD1. Losses at the gene ends were 6 bases for V and 6 bases for J; bases not matched to a gene: 9. The V gene's germline CDR1 is MNHNS and CDR2 SASEGT. The CDR3 has 14 amino acids.

The sample holds many counts of this clonotype. The chain couples TRBV2 to TRBJ2-3, with unresolved D. The length of the CDR3 is 15 residues. V was clipped by 3 bases and J by 0 bases, with 10 bases between them. Per germline, CDR1 SNHLY and CDR2 FYNNEI. The DNA for the CDR3 is TGTGCCAGCAGTGAGAGCCCGGACAGCACAGATACGCAGTATTTT. This translates into CASSESPDSTDTQYF. Full variable domain (remainder filled in from reference TRBV2 and TRBJ2-3): EPEVTQTPSHQVTQMGQEVILRCVPISNHLYFYWYRQILGQKVEFLVSFYNNEISEKSEIFDDQFSVERPDGSNFTLKIRSTKLEDSAMYFCASSESPDSTDTQYFGPGTRLTVL.

This clonotype occurred once. The chain combines TRBV7-6 with TRBJ2-2; D is uncertain. Germline CDR1 reads SGHVS; CDR2 reads FNYEAQ. CDR3 size: 12 residues. V was cut by 6 bases and J by 4 bases, with 6 bases left in between. DNA of the CDR3: TGTGCCAGCAGAAAGGGCACCGGGGAGCTGTTTTTT. Encoded protein: CASRKGTGELFF.

This clonotype was recorded at least ten times. V is TRBV11-2 and J is TRBJ2-7, with 9 bases aligning to TRBD2. V lost 5 bases, J lost 3 bases, and 8 bases stayed unmatched. The germline V gene encodes CDR1 SGHAT and CDR2 FQNNGV. This CDR3 region has 15 residues. The CDR3 coding sequence is TGTGCCAGCAGCGAGGGACTAGCACAATTCTACGAGCAGTACTTC. As protein: CASSEGLAQFYEQYF.

This clonotype has a count of ten or more. V is TRBV30 and J is TRBJ2-3; D is perhaps TRBD1 (6 bases). Germline loops: CDR1 GTSNPN, CDR2 SVGIG (reference sequence). CDR3 size: 14 residues. V was cut by 4 bases and J by 1 base, with 12 bases left in between. The CDR3 sequence is CAWNQGRGTDTQYF. The CDR3 DNA reads as TGTGCCTGGAACCAGGGGAGAGGCACAGATACGCAGTATTTT.

There are many counts of this clonotype. V gene TRBV18 combines with J gene TRBJ2-7; TRBD2 matches 7 bases. The CDR3 is 15 residues long. Looked up from germline, CDR1 is KGHSH and CDR2 is LQKENI. After removal of 2 bases from V and 0 bases from J, the junction contained 4 bases not matched to a gene. The CDR3 is CASSPGRENSYEQYF. For the CDR3, the DNA is TGTGCCAGCTCACCAGGGCGGGAGAACTCCTACGAGCAGTACTTC. The entire variable domain, with the rest obtained from reference TRBV18 and TRBJ2-7, is as follows: NAGVMQNPRHLVRRRGQEARLRCSPMKGHSHVYWYRQLPEEGLKFMVYLQKENIIDESGMPKERFSAEFPKEGPSILRIQQVVRGDSAAYFCASSPGRENSYEQYFGPGTRLTVT.

Many counts were recorded for this clonotype. The chain uses TRBV7-9 and TRBJ2-3; perhaps TRBD2 as D (6 bases). This CDR3 spans 14 amino acids. Trimming took off 8 bases at V and 3 bases at J, with 15 bases between the two ends. The germline gives CDR1 SEHNR, CDR2 FQNEAQ (reference sequence). For the CDR3, the DNA is TGTGCCAGCGGAAGACTAGGCGGAACAGATACGCAGTATTTT. Translating it yields CASGRLGGTDTQYF.

This clonotype was observed many times. V and J are TRBV7-2 and TRBJ1-4; D unclear. Germline-derived CDR1 and CDR2 are SGHTA and FQGNSA. The CDR3 has 14 residues. With 4 bases removed from V and 3 bases from J, the gap between germline ends came to 9 bases. CDR3 sequence reads: CASSSLGSNEKLFF. CDR3 in DNA: TGTGCCAGCAGCTCTCTGGGATCTAATGAAAAACTGTTTTTT.

The V call is TRBV11-2, the J call TRBJ2-7; TRBD1 matches at 8 bases. The germline V gene encodes CDR1 SGHAT and CDR2 FQNNGV. The CDR3 totals 14 residues. Trimming cost V 4 bases and J 7 bases; bases outside gene matches: 9. For the CDR3, the DNA is TGTGCCAGCAGCTGGCAGGGGGCCGCGGGGGAGCAGTACTTC. Its protein product is CASSWQGAAGEQYF.

This clonotype has a count of ten or more. This chain uses TRBV2 with TRBJ2-1; D remains unclear. CDR1 is SNHLY, CDR2 FYNNEI, per germline. There are 13 residues in the CDR3. V was clipped by 1 base and J by 5 bases, with 6 bases between them. CDR3 nucleotide sequence: TGTGCCAGCAGTGAAGACACAGACAATGAGCAGTTCTTC. This translates into CASSEDTDNEQFF.

A remark on this clonotype: A read error may be the cause here, since a much bigger clone is one base away. The conserved phenylalanine or tryptophan is not found at the CDR3 terminus, so this likely reflects a read error. The chain carries TRBV27 and TRBJ1-1; D remains ambiguous. Trimming took off 5 bases at V and 5 bases at J, with 9 bases between the two ends. Germline loops: CDR1 MNHEY, CDR2 SMNVEV (reference sequence). The length of the CDR3 is 12 residues. In DNA form, the CDR3 reads TGTGCCAGCAGTGGATTCATGACTGAAGCTTTCCTT. Translated: CASSGFMTEAFL.

This clonotype was seen many times. The chain links TRBV3-1 to TRBJ2-1; TRBD2 is a possible D gene (6 bases). Germline CDR1 reads LGHDT; CDR2 reads YNNKEL (reference sequence). Trimming took off 2 bases at V and 9 bases at J, with 20 bases between the two ends. CDR3 length equals 16 residues. The CDR3 sequence: CASSQSQLVRRGEQFF. In DNA, the CDR3 is TGTGCCAGCAGCCAAAGTCAGCTAGTCCGGCGGGGTGAGCAGTTCTTC.

To note about this clonotype: A much larger clone is a single base away; this may be a read error. The final CDR3 position lacks the conserved phenylalanine or tryptophan, pointing to a likely read error. The CDR3 DNA follows: TGTGCCAGCAGCCCCGCCGTAGGAGTGTTCAATGAGCAGTTCTTA. Protein: CASSPAVGVFNEQFL. The chain carries TRBV7-9 and TRBJ2-1; D is unclear. Between the trimmed V and J ends, which lost 5 bases and 6 bases, there was a span of 17 bases. Germline V gene data show CDR1 as SEHNR and CDR2 as FQNEAQ (reference sequence). This CDR3 region has 15 residues.

This clonotype was detected ten times or more. The CDR3 DNA is TGTGCCAGCAGCTTATTAGGATTTACCGGGGAGCTGTTTTTT. The encoded protein is CASSLLGFTGELFF. The genes are TRBV7-2 and TRBJ2-2; D is unclear. CDR1 is SGHTA, CDR2 FQGNSA, per germline. CDR3 length: 14 amino acids. V was clipped by 2 bases and J by 5 bases, with 9 bases between them.

The rearrangement links TRBV7-2 to TRBJ2-7; D ambiguous. Trimming left V 5 bases short and J 6 bases short, with 14 bases between. Germline V lookup: CDR1 SGHTA, CDR2 FQGNSA. This CDR3 is 13 amino acids long. The CDR3 loop is CASSPQGLGEQYF. CDR3 DNA: TGTGCCAGCAGCCCCCAAGGGTTGGGCGAGCAGTACTTC. The full variable domain, rest sourced from reference TRBV7-2 and TRBJ2-7, is GAGVSQSPSNKVTEKGKDVELRCDPISGHTALYWYRQSLGQGLEFLIYFQGNSAPDKSGLPSDRFSAERTGGSVSTLTIQRTQQEDSAVYLCASSPQGLGEQYFGPGTRLTVT.

The sample holds many counts of this clonotype. This chain links TRBV6-8 with TRBJ2-7, with D unresolved. The CDR3 loop spans 15 amino acids. The germline V gene has CDR1 MNHGY and CDR2 SAAAGT. V lost 0 bases and J lost 2, with 11 bases in between. CDR3 protein: CASSYSSLPTYEQYF. The CDR3 DNA follows: TGTGCCAGCAGTTACTCGAGCCTACCGACCTACGAGCAGTACTTC.

Ten or more counts support this clonotype. The chain employs TRBV7-2 and TRBJ1-1; D possibly corresponds to TRBD1 (5 bases). This CDR3 contains 14 residues. Per germline, CDR1 SGHTA and CDR2 FQGNSA. V was trimmed by 6 bases and J by 4 bases, leaving 15 bases between them. CDR3 DNA sequence: TGTGCCAGCAGTTCCAGGGTAGGGGCCACTGAAGCTTTCTTT. Its protein product is CASSSRVGATEAFF.

This clonotype was seen repeatedly, ten times or more. The chain carries TRBV5-6 and TRBJ1-2; a weak D match, TRBD1 (6 bases). Germline-derived CDR1 and CDR2 are SGHDT and YYEEEE. CDR3 size: 14 residues. Trimming shortened V by 4 bases and J by 4 bases, and 14 bases separated the two germline ends. The CDR3: CASSPQGSIYGYTF. The CDR3 coding sequence is TGTGCCAGCAGCCCACAGGGCTCAATCTATGGCTACACCTTC.

The V gene is TRBV6-1, the J gene TRBJ2-5, with 10 bases fitting TRBD2. Per the germline V gene, CDR1 is MNHNS and CDR2 is SASEGT. The V and J ends lost 4 bases and 5 bases, in that order; junction bases with no gene match: 13. CDR3 length equals 17 residues. This chain's CDR3 is CASSGGGAGGPKETQYF. DNA of the CDR3: TGTGCCAGCAGTGGGGGTGGAGCGGGAGGGCCTAAGGAGACCCAGTACTTC.

Comments on this clonotype: A read error is possible here, since a much larger clone lies one base away. The rearrangement links TRBV12-3 or TRBV12-4 to TRBJ1-6, with D possibly TRBD1 on 5 matching bases. CDR3 length: 16 amino acids. CDR3 amino acids: CASSPDPTVYNSLLHF. The CDR3 DNA reads TGTGCCAGCAGTCCCGATCCGACAGTCTATAATTCACTCCTCCACTTT.

Only a few counts were recorded for this clonotype. V usage is TRBV9 and J usage is TRBJ2-7; no clear D. Trimming took off 0 bases at V and 4 bases at J, with 14 bases between the two ends. Germline CDR1 is SGDLS and CDR2 is YYNGEE. This CDR3 has 15 amino acids. CDR3 sequence: CASSVEGEPSYEQYF. The CDR3 DNA is TGTGCCAGCAGCGTAGAGGGTGAACCCTCTTACGAGCAGTACTTC.